A single sample is the source of the 2 T cell receptor beta chains below, sequenced in a study of blood T cells in healthy people across ages. For the second PCR, which ran for about 6 to 11 cycles, a sample-barcoded 5' primer and a J-beta primer mix were used. MiXCR, run by TCRdb on the 5' RACE reads, gives a single entry per CDR3 protein. This table holds about 1.6 million distinct CDR3 sequences, about 31% found once. The sequencing sample was made of blood. These receptors originate from a woman in her twenties or thirties in good health.

This sequence joins TRBV5-1 and TRBJ2-1, with 11 bases aligning to TRBD2. The germline V gene has CDR1 SGHRS and CDR2 YFSETQ. This CDR3 contains 16 residues. The trim removed 0 bases at V and 7 bases at J, leaving 6 bases unmatched. For the CDR3, the DNA is TGCGCCAGCAGCTTGGTACTAGCGGGAGAAACGAATGAGCAGTTCTTC. Its protein is CASSLVLAGETNEQFF.

This clonotype was seen a few times. The gene calls are TRBV15 and TRBJ1-1, with D hard to call. The CDR3 runs to 14 residues. CDR1 and CDR2 from the germline V gene are LNHNV and YYDKDF (reference sequence). V shed 9 bases and J shed 0 bases, with 14 bases lying between them. The CDR3, as DNA: TGTGCCACAACGCCCCATGGGGTGAACACTGAAGCTTTCTTT. It encodes CATTPHGVNTEAFF.